This TCR beta chain was identified in a study of PD-1 blockade in mismatch repair-deficient tumors. From germline, CDR1 is ENHRY and CDR2 SYGVKD. V was pared by 7 bases and J by 1 base, with 11 bases between. The CDR3 consists of 13 residues. Only in-frame clones appear in the TCRdb table, and some are missing; sequencing was by immunoSEQ multiplex PCR. The data show under 150,000 clones, with approximately 86% seen just once and approximately 13% held by the top ten. This TCR was recovered from an adult with mismatch repair-deficient cancer. The source was peripheral blood, collected 44 weeks after starting pembrolizumab. V is TRBV10-3 and J is TRBJ2-7; D might be TRBD1 or TRBD2, each matching 7 bases. CDR3 protein: CAITRGGSYEQYF. The CDR3 DNA reads TGTGCCATCACCAGGGGGGGGTCCTACGAGCAGTACTTC.